The 14 T cell receptor beta chains presented below share a single source sample, sequenced in a study of OX40 agonist ivuxolimab in advanced cancers. Only in-frame clones appear in the TCRdb table, and some are missing; sequencing was by immunoSEQ multiplex PCR. Of some 72,000 clones in the sample, approximately 90% were seen once. The sequencing here drew on CD4+ or CD8+ T cells sorted from blood, taken in a trial of the OX40 agonist ivuxolimab. The receptors were gathered from an adult with an advanced solid tumor such as melanoma, head and neck, liver or kidney cancer.

V is TRBV7-2 and J is TRBJ2-2, with D perhaps matching TRBD1 (5 bases). With 3 bases removed from V and 4 bases from J, the gap between germline ends came to 9 bases. Germline loops: CDR1 SGHTA, CDR2 FQGNSA. The CDR3 covers 14 residues. CDR3 sequence reads: CASSFQGPTGELFF. The DNA of the CDR3 is TGTGCCAGCAGCTTCCAGGGCCCCACCGGGGAGCTGTTTTTT. Full variable domain (remainder filled in from reference TRBV7-2 and TRBJ2-2): GAGVSQSPSNKVTEKGKDVELRCDPISGHTALYWYRQSLGQGLEFLIYFQGNSAPDKSGLPSDRFSAERTGGSVSTLTIQRTQQEDSAVYLCASSFQGPTGELFFGEGSRLTVL.

The gene calls are TRBV6-5 and TRBJ2-3, with 7 bases aligning to TRBD1. The CDR3 covers 14 residues. Germline assignment: CDR1 MNHEY and CDR2 SVGAGI. Trimming removed 9 bases from V and 6 bases from J; junction bases left unmatched: 12. CDR3 amino acids: CASSRGGRGDTQYF. CDR3 bases: TGTGCCAGTTCTCGAGGGGGCCGCGGGGATACGCAGTATTTT.

V and J are TRBV9 and TRBJ1-4; 11 bases agree with TRBD1. CDR1 and CDR2 (germline): SGDLS, YYNGEE. The V segment lost 5 bases and the J segment 1 base; nucleotides outside the gene matches: 4. The CDR3 length is 16 residues. CDR3 in DNA: TGTGCCAGCAGAGGACAGGGGGCTAGAACTAATGAAAAACTGTTTTTT. It yields the protein CASRGQGARTNEKLFF.

V and J are TRBV18 and TRBJ2-1; TRBD1 is a possible D gene (6 bases). Germline V gene data show CDR1 as KGHSH and CDR2 as LQKENI. This CDR3 has 13 residues. Trimming shortened V by 5 bases and J by 2 bases, and 7 bases separated the two germline ends. The CDR3 bases are TGTGCCAGCTCAAGGGACACCTACAATGAGCAGTTCTTC. Protein: CASSRDTYNEQFF.

The chain joins TRBV19 to TRBJ1-5; D call uncertain. The CDR3 is 15 residues long. V was clipped by 4 bases and J by 4 bases, with 14 bases between them. The V gene's germline CDR1 is LNHDA and CDR2 SQIVND (reference sequence). The CDR3 DNA is TGTGCCAGTAGTAACACCGGAGGCATAAATCAGCCCCAGCATTTT. This sequence encodes CASSNTGGINQPQHF.

This clone occurred a few times. The J gene is TRBJ2-3, the V gene TRBV2; TRBD2 agrees at 10 bases. The CDR3 is 15 residues long. Germline-derived CDR1 and CDR2 are SNHLY and FYNNEI. With V trimmed by 6 bases and J by 8 bases, 11 bases remained unmatched. The CDR3 DNA is TGTGCCAGCAGGCTTGAGGCTAGCGGGAGTGCTACGCAGTATTTT. Protein product: CASRLEASGSATQYF.

V is TRBV5-4 and J is TRBJ1-3; 9 nucleotides align to TRBD1. V lost 0 bases to trimming and J lost 1 base; unmatched junction nucleotides: 2. The CDR3 totals 16 residues. Germline loops: CDR1 SGHNT, CDR2 YYREEE (reference sequence). The CDR3 spells CASSLAGQGSGNTIYF. As DNA, the CDR3 is TGTGCCAGCAGCTTGGCCGGACAGGGGTCTGGAAACACCATATATTTT.

The V call is TRBV19, the J call TRBJ2-7; 9 bases map to TRBD1. The V and J ends lost 3 bases and 2 bases, in that order; junction bases with no gene match: 5. In germline, CDR1 is LNHDA, CDR2 SQIVND (reference sequence). The CDR3 covers 15 residues. CDR3 in amino acids: CASSIKRQGAYEQYF. The CDR3 coding sequence is TGTGCCAGTAGTATTAAGCGACAGGGGGCCTACGAGCAGTACTTC. Using reference TRBV19 and TRBJ2-7 for the parts outside the CDR3, the full variable domain is DGGITQSPKYLFRKEGQNVTLSCEQNLNHDAMYWYRQDPGQGLRLIYYSQIVNDFQKGDIAEGYSVSREKKESFPLTVTSAQKNPTAFYLCASSIKRQGAYEQYFGPGTRLTVT.

This chain joins TRBV4-2 and TRBJ2-5, with 13 bases fitting TRBD2. V lost 4 bases and J lost 5; bases outside the gene matches: 16. The CDR3 is 19 amino acids. Germline loops: CDR1 LGHNA, CDR2 YNFKEQ. In nucleotides, the CDR3 is TGTGCCAGCAGCCCCCACTTCAGGACTAGCGGGAGTAAACGGGAGACCCAGTACTTC. Its protein product is CASSPHFRTSGSKRETQYF.

The rearrangement joins TRBV21-1 to TRBJ1-2; the table's D call, TRBD1, has no DNA check behind it. TRBV21-1 represents a pseudogene. This CDR3 spans 16 amino acids. The CDR3 sequence is CASTKISDREDYGYTF. CDR3 in DNA: TGTGCCAGCACCAAGATCTCGGACAGGGAGGACTATGGCTACACCTTC.

The chain has TRBV27 and TRBJ2-2, with D perhaps assigned TRBD1 or TRBD2 (5 bases each). V gave up 2 bases and J gave up 1 base, with 8 bases separating them. Germline V CDR1 and CDR2: MNHEY, SMNVEV (reference sequence). CDR3 length: 15 residues. DNA for the CDR3: TGTGCCAGCAGTTTAGGGACGCTGAACACCGGGGAGCTGTTTTTT. It specifies CASSLGTLNTGELFF.

The chain joins TRBV27 to TRBJ1-2; D perhaps matches TRBD1 (6 bases). This CDR3 is 14 amino acids long. Germline V gene data show CDR1 as MNHEY and CDR2 as SMNVEV (reference sequence). Trimming removed 3 bases at V and 4 bases at J, with 12 bases between. The CDR3 DNA sequence: TGTGCCAGCAGTTTCCACGGACAGAGCTATGGCTACACCTTC. Translating gives CASSFHGQSYGYTF.

About this clone: The identical CDR3 is also encoded by other nucleotide sequences in the sample. The chain employs TRBV5-1 and TRBJ2-3; 11 bases agree with TRBD2. Germline assignment: CDR1 SGHRS and CDR2 YFSETQ. The J segment lost 6 bases and the V segment lost 0 bases, leaving 9 bases of the junction unmatched. The CDR3 consists of 17 residues. CDR3 amino acids: CASSLGVAGGPSDTQYF. For the CDR3, the DNA is TGCGCCAGCAGCTTGGGGGTAGCGGGAGGGCCCTCGGATACGCAGTATTTT.

This clone appeared once. V usage is TRBV28 and J usage is TRBJ1-1; D is ambiguous. Germline V lookup: CDR1 MDHEN, CDR2 SYDVKM. Trimming shortened V by 6 bases and J by 1 base, and 3 bases separated the two germline ends. This CDR3 contains 11 residues. The CDR3 protein is CASRTNTEAFF. The CDR3 DNA reads TGTGCCAGCAGGACGAACACTGAAGCTTTCTTT. Variable domain in full (rest from reference TRBV28 and TRBJ1-1): DVKVTQSSRYLVKRTGEKVFLECVQDMDHENMFWYRQDPGLGLRLIYFSYDVKMKEKGDIPEGYSVSREKKERFSLILESASTNQTSMYLCASRTNTEAFFGQGTRLTVV.